The 2 T cell receptor beta chains below all came from one sample that was sequenced in a study of sequential checkpoint blockade in melanoma. Treatment described: randomized to nivolumab then ipilimumab (arm A) or the reverse (arm B). Assay used: immunoSEQ multiplex PCR; TCRdb lists only in-frame clones, some missing. The sample lists 9,500 to 13,000 clones; approximately 73% were seen once. The sequencing used CD8+ T cells sorted from blood (inferred from file names), collected from a patient given nivolumab and ipilimumab in sequence. The source of these receptors is a human donor with melanoma.

The chain uses TRBV6-1 and TRBJ1-2; the match to TRBD1 covers 7 bases. CDR1 is MNHNS and CDR2 is SASEGT in the germline V gene. J gave up 3 bases and V 4 bases, and 5 bases lay outside the gene matches. The CDR3 runs 14 residues. The CDR3: CASSGRQGDYGYTF. The CDR3 DNA reads TGTGCCAGCAGTGGTCGACAGGGCGACTATGGCTACACCTTC.

The chain couples TRBV7-9 to TRBJ2-5; TRBD1 is a possible D gene (7 bases). This CDR3 is 15 amino acids long. The V end lost 5 bases, the J end lost 4 bases, and 17 bases lay between the germline ends. The germline CDR1 and CDR2 sequences are SEHNR and FQNEAQ (reference sequence). The CDR3 loop is CASSPYPGGRETQYF. CDR3 coding DNA: TGTGCCAGCAGCCCTTATCCAGGGGGGAGAGAGACCCAGTACTTC.